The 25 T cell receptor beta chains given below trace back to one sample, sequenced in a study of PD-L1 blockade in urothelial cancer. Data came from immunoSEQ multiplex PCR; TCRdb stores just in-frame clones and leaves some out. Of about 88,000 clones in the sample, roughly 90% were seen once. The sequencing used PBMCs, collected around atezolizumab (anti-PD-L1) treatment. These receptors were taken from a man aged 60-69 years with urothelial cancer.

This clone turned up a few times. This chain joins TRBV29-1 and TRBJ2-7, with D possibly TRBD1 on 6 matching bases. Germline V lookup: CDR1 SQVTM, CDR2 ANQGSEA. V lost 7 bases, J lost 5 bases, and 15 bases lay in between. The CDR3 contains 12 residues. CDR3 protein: CSGQITGNEQYF. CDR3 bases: TGCAGCGGGCAGATCACAGGGAACGAGCAGTACTTC.

The CDR3 sequence is CASSLDRGLGQLFF. CDR3 DNA sequence: TGTGCCAGCAGTCTAGACAGGGGGCTTGGGCAACTGTTTTTT. The chain has TRBV28 and TRBJ1-4; 10 nucleotides align to TRBD1. This CDR3 is built from 14 residues. The junction had 9 bases not matched to a gene; V was cut back by 5 bases and J by 12 bases. The V gene's germline CDR1 is MDHEN and CDR2 SYDVKM.

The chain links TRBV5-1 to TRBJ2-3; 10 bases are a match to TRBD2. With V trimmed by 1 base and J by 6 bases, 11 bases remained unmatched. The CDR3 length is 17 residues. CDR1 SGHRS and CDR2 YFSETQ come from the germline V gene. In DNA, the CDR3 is TGCGCCAGCAGCTTGTCGGTTTTACTAGCGGGATCTGATACGCAGTATTTT. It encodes CASSLSVLLAGSDTQYF. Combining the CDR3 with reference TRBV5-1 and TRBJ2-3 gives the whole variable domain KAGVTQTPRYLIKTRGQQVTLSCSPISGHRSVSWYQQTPGQGLQFLFEYFSETQRNKGNFPGRFSGRQFSNSRSEMNVSTLELGDSALYLCASSLSVLLAGSDTQYFGPGTRLTVL.

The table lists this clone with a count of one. CDR3 loop: CASSVEGATHTQYF. CDR3 nucleotides: TGTGCCAGCAGCGTAGAAGGAGCTACCCATACGCAGTATTTT. This sequence joins TRBV9 and TRBJ2-3; D remains unclear. Germline loops: CDR1 SGDLS, CDR2 YYNGEE. Trimming shortened V by 0 bases and J by 7 bases, and 12 bases separated the two germline ends. CDR3 size: 14 residues.

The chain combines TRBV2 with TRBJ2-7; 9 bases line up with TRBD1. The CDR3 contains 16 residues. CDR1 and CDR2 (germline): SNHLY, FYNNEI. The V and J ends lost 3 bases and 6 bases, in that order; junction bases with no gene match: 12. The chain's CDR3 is CASSDPGQGTASEQYF. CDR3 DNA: TGTGCCAGCAGTGACCCGGGACAGGGTACGGCTAGCGAGCAGTACTTC.

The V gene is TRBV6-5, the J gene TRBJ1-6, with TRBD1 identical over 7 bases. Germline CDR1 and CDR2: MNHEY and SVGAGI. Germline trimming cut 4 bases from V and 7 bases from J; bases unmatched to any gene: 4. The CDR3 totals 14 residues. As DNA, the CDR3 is TGTGCCAGCAGTTTTCGACAGGGAAATTCACCCCTCCACTTT. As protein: CASSFRQGNSPLHF.

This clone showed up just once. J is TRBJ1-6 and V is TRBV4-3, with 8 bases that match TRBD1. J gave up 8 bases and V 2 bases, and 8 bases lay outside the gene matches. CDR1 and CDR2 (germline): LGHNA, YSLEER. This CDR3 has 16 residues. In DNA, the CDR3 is TGCGCCAGCAGCCAACATCCGGGACAGGTTGATTCACCCCTCCACTTT. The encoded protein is CASSQHPGQVDSPLHF.

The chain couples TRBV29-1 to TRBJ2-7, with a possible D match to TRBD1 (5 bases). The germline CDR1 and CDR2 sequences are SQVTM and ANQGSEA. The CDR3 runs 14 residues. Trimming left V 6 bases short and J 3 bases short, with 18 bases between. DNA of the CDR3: TGCAGCGTCGCCTCCCCAGGGTTGGGCTACGAGCAGTACTTC. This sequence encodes CSVASPGLGYEQYF.

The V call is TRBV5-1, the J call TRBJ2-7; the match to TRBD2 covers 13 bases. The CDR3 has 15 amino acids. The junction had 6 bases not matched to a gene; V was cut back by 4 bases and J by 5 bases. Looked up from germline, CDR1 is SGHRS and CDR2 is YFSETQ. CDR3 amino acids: CASSPGTSGTHEQYF. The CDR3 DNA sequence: TGCGCCAGCAGCCCTGGGACTAGCGGGACCCACGAGCAGTACTTC.

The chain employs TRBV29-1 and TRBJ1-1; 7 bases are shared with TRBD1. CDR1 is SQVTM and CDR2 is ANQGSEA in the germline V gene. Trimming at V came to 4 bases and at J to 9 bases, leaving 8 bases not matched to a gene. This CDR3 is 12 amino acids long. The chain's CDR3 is CSVGTGEGKAFF. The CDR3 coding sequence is TGCAGCGTTGGCACAGGGGAAGGAAAAGCTTTCTTT.

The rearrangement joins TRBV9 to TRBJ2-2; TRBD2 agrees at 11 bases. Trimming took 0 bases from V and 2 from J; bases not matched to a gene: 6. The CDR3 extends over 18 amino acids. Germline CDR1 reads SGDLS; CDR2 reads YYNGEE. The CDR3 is CASSVEGSGGANTGELFF. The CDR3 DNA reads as TGTGCCAGCAGCGTAGAGGGTAGCGGGGGGGCAAACACCGGGGAGCTGTTTTTT.

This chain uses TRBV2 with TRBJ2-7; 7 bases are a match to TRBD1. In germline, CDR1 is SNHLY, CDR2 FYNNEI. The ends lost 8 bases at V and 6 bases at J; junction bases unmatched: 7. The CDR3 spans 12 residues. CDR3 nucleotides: TGTGCCAGCCGGGACAGCCATTCCGAGCAGTACTTC. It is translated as CASRDSHSEQYF.

The CDR3 nucleotides read TGCAGCGCCTCGATCAAGCCCCCTATTATGAACACTGAAGCTTTCTTT. Its protein product is CSASIKPPIMNTEAFF. The rearrangement uses TRBV29-1 and TRBJ1-1; D is unclear. CDR1 is SQVTM and CDR2 is ANQGSEA in the germline V gene. V lost 7 bases and J 0 bases, leaving 21 bases between the germline ends. The CDR3 is made up of 16 amino acids. Drawing the rest from reference TRBV29-1 and TRBJ1-1, the complete variable domain is SAVISQKPSRDICQRGTSLTIQCQVDSQVTMMFWYRQQPGQSLTLIATANQGSEATYESGFVIDKFPISRPNLTFSTLTVSNMSPEDSSIYLCSASIKPPIMNTEAFFGQGTRLTVV.

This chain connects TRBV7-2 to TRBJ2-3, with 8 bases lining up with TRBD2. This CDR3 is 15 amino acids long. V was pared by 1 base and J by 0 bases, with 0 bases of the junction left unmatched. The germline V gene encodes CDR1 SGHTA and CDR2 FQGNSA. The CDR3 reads CASSLGLASTDTQYF. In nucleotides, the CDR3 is TGTGCCAGCAGCTTAGGACTAGCGAGCACAGATACGCAGTATTTT.

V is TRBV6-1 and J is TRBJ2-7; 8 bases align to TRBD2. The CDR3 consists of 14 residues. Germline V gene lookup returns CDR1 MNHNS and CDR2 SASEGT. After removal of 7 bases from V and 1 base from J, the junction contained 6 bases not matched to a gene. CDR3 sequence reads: CASTRLAGSYEQYF. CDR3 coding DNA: TGTGCCAGCACTCGGCTAGCGGGTTCCTACGAGCAGTACTTC.

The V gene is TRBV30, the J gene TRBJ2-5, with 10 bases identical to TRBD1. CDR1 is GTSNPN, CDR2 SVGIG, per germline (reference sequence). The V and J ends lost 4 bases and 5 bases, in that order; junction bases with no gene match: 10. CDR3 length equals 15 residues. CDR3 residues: CAWTNPGQGIETQYF. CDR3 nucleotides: TGTGCCTGGACTAATCCGGGACAGGGGATTGAGACCCAGTACTTC.

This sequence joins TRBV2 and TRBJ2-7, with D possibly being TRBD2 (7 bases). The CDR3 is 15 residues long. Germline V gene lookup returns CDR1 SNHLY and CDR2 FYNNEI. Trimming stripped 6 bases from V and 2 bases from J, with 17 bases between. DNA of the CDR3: TGTGCCAGCAGAGTCGGGGGGCTTACCGCCTACGAGCAGTACTTC. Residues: CASRVGGLTAYEQYF.

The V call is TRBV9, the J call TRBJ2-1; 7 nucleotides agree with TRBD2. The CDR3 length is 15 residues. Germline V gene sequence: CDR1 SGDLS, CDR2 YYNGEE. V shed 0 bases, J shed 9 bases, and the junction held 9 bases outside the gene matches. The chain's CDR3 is CASSVATSVAGEQFF. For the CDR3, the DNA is TGTGCCAGCAGCGTAGCAACTAGCGTGGCGGGTGAGCAGTTCTTC.

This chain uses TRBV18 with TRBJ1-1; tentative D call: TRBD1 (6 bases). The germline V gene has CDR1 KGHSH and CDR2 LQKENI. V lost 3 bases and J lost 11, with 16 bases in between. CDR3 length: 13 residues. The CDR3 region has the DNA TGTGCCAGCTCACCGAACCGACAGGAACGGGCTTTCTTT. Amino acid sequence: CASSPNRQERAFF.

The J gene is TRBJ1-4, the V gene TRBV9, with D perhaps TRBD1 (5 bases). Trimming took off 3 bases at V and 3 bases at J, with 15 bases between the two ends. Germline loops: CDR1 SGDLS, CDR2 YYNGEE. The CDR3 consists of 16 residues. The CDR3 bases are TGTGCCAGCAGCGCCACCCTCGGACAAGCTAATGAAAAACTGTTTTTT. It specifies CASSATLGQANEKLFF.

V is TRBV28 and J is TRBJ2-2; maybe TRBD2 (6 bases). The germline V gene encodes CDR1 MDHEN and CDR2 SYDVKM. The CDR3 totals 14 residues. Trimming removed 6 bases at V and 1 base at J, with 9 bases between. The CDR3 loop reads CASRAGRNTGELFF. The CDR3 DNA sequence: TGTGCCAGCAGAGCCGGGAGGAACACCGGGGAGCTGTTTTTT.

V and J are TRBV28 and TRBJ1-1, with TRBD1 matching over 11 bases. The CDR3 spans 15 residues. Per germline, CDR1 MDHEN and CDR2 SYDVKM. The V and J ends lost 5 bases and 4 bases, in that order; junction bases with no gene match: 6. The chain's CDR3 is CASSPPGTGGTEAFF. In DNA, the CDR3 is TGTGCCAGCAGTCCACCCGGGACAGGGGGCACTGAAGCTTTCTTT.

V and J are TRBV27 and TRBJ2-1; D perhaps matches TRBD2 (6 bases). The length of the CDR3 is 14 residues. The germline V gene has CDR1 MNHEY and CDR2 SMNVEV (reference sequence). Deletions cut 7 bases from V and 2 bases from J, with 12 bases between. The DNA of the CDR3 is TGTGCCAGCAAAAACAGGACTACCTACAATGAGCAGTTCTTC. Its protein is CASKNRTTYNEQFF.

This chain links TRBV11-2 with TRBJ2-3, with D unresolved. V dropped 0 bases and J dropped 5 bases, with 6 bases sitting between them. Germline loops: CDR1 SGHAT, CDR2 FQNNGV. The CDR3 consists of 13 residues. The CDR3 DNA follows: TGTGCCAGCAGCTTAGATTACGGAGATACGCAGTATTTT. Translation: CASSLDYGDTQYF.

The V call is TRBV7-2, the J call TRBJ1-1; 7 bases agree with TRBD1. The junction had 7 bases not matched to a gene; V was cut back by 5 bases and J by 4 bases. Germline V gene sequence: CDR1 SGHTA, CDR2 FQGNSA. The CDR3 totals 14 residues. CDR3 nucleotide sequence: TGTGCCAGCAGCCCGGGGACAGAGCTCACTGAAGCTTTCTTT. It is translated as CASSPGTELTEAFF.